Listed here are 10 T cell receptor beta chains from one sample, sequenced in a study of cytomegalovirus exposure and HLA in healthy donors. PCR primers comprised 60 Vbeta and 13 Jbeta primers. The method was immunoSEQ multiplex PCR; TCRdb's version includes in-frame clones alone and lacks a portion of them. The table has 140,000 to 150,000 clones, around three quarters seen once. Sequencing was done on a sample of PBMCs. These receptors were obtained from a woman aged 35 to 49 in good health and CMV-seronegative.

This sequence joins TRBV10-1 and TRBJ2-5; 9 bases align to TRBD1. The last part of the DNA fits TRBJ2-7 better; the J call may be wrong. The V gene's germline CDR1 is WNHNN and CDR2 SYGVQD (reference sequence). CDR3 length: 15 residues. The CDR3 protein is CASSFAGTGLYEQYF. The CDR3 DNA is TGCGCCAGCAGTTTCGCCGGGACAGGGCTCTACGAGCAGTACTTC.

The V gene is TRBV5-1, the J gene TRBJ1-1, with D maybe TRBD1 (6 bases). CDR1 SGHRS and CDR2 YFSETQ come from the germline V gene. The V end was cut by 4 bases, the J end by 3 bases, with 13 bases between. The CDR3 is made up of 14 amino acids. CDR3 residues: CASSGGHEYTEAFF. CDR3 nucleotides: TGCGCCAGCAGCGGGGGACACGAGTACACTGAAGCTTTCTTT.

For this clone: Other nucleotide sequences in the sample specify the same CDR3. The chain links TRBV5-4 to TRBJ2-5; 8 nucleotides line up with TRBD1. The germline V gene encodes CDR1 SGHNT and CDR2 YYREEE (reference sequence). CDR3 size: 14 residues. The V gene end was trimmed by 4 bases and the J gene end by 5 bases; junction bases not matched to a gene: 7. CDR3 amino acids: CASSLQGAGETQYF. CDR3 in DNA: TGTGCCAGCAGCCTCCAGGGGGCAGGTGAGACCCAGTACTTC.

This rearrangement joins TRBV6-5 to TRBJ2-5; 11 bases are a match to TRBD2. Germline CDR1 reads MNHEY; CDR2 reads SVGAGI. Germline trimming cut 6 bases from V and 4 bases from J; bases unmatched to any gene: 4. CDR3 length: 14 residues. The CDR3 DNA reads TGTGCCAGCAGCAGACTAGCGGGGACAGAGACCCAGTACTTC. Amino acid sequence: CASSRLAGTETQYF.

The chain has TRBV29-1 and TRBJ2-3, with 7 bases aligning to TRBD2. CDR3 length: 12 residues. The germline CDR1 and CDR2 sequences are SQVTM and ANQGSEA. This CDR3 is CSVLGGTDTQYF. The CDR3, as DNA: TGCAGTGTCCTGGGAGGGACAGATACGCAGTATTTT.

The chain couples TRBV7-6 to TRBJ1-4; D remains unclear. This CDR3 has 15 amino acids. Germline assignment: CDR1 SGHVS and CDR2 FNYEAQ. The ends were cut back, 5 bases at V and 5 bases at J, with 15 bases in the middle. The CDR3 reads CASSPSILKNEKLFF. The CDR3 nucleotides are TGTGCCAGCAGCCCAAGTATACTTAAAAATGAAAAACTGTTTTTT.

This clone turned up a few times. The rearrangement joins TRBV19 to TRBJ1-5; no firm D call. Trimming left V 5 bases short and J 9 bases short, with 8 bases between. From germline, CDR1 is LNHDA and CDR2 SQIVND (reference sequence). The CDR3 runs 11 residues. The CDR3 here is CASSEGWPQHF. The DNA of the CDR3 is TGTGCCAGTAGTGAGGGATGGCCCCAGCATTTT.

This clone appeared a single time. The chain links TRBV9 to TRBJ1-3; perhaps TRBD1 as D (5 bases). Trimming stripped 0 bases from V and 8 bases from J, with 9 bases between. The CDR3 consists of 13 residues. Germline values: CDR1 SGDLS, CDR2 YYNGEE. This CDR3 is CASSVVWGDTIYF. The CDR3 bases are TGTGCCAGCAGCGTAGTTTGGGGGGACACCATATATTTT.

The chain links TRBV4-1 to TRBJ2-1; TRBD2 matches 10 bases. Germline V gives CDR1 MGHRA, CDR2 YSYEKL. The CDR3 length is 15 residues. V was pared by 2 bases and J by 6 bases, with 4 bases of the junction left unmatched. DNA of the CDR3: TGCGCCAGCAGCCAACTCAGCGGGGGGGCCAATGAGCAGTTCTTC. Translation: CASSQLSGGANEQFF.

This clone was detected only a few times. The V gene is TRBV5-4, the J gene TRBJ1-2; TRBD1 matches at 10 bases. The CDR3 is 14 residues long. Germline CDR1 is SGHNT and CDR2 is YYREEE (reference sequence). Trimming cost V 4 bases and J 4 bases; bases outside gene matches: 4. CDR3 in DNA: TGTGCCAGCAGCGCGTGGGACAGGGGCTATGGCTACACCTTC. Amino acid sequence: CASSAWDRGYGYTF.